The TCR beta chain under discussion was sequenced for a study of blood T cell repertoires in COVID-19. Study as a whole: Some COVID-19 samples were acute and others convalescent; all came from the United States, Italy and Spain. T cells, B-cell-depleted T cells, or PBMCs supplied cDNA or gDNA.

Original methodology: For nucleated cells, counts were estimated from reference gene primer amplification. TCRdb's table, derived via immunoSEQ multiplex PCR, lists solely in-frame clones and lacks some. V and J calls and clone size are given by that table; D and trimming were obtained from the DNA. The table lists about 370,000 clones, 70% to 90% of them singletons. Germline CDR1 reads MNHNY; CDR2 reads SVGAGI (reference sequence). V dropped 2 bases and J dropped 6; count of bases not matched to a gene: 4. This CDR3 comprises 15 residues. Seattle enrolled patients during active infection and tracked them longitudinally.

Sequenced sample: peripheral blood. This chain joins TRBV6-6 and TRBJ2-2; 9 nucleotides align to TRBD1. The receptor was derived from a woman between 25 and 40 years old with COVID-19, enrolled during active disease. The DNA of the CDR3 is TGTGCCAGCAGTTACAGGGGACAGGGTTCCGGGGAGCTGTTTTTT. Residues: CASSYRGQGSGELFF.